This T cell receptor beta chain was sequenced during a study of cytotoxic CD8 clonotypes in ibrutinib-treated CLL. Germline V lookup: CDR1 SGHDN, CDR2 FVKESK. This CDR3 is 14 amino acids long. With V trimmed by 4 bases and J by 3 bases, 4 bases remained unmatched. This table comes from immunoSEQ multiplex PCR, and its TCRdb copy is limited to in-frame clones, with some not included. Of 270,000 or so clones listed, approximately 76% are singletons. The sample was PBMCs, taken at disease progression, from a patient treated with ibrutinib. J is TRBJ2-7 and V is TRBV14; the match to TRBD1 covers 9 bases. This receptor was identified in a human donor with chronic lymphocytic leukemia. CDR3: CASSRPGQGYEQYF. CDR3 DNA sequence: TGTGCCAGCAGCCGCCCGGGACAGGGCTACGAGCAGTACTTC.